The rows below give T cell receptor beta chains drawn from one sample of a study of T cell responses to AZD1222 COVID-19 vaccine. Sequenced by immunoSEQ multiplex PCR; TCRdb stores in-frame clones only, minus some. The sample records roughly 81,000 clones, 70% to 90% being singletons. The source was peripheral blood, collected on day 0 of AZD1222 vaccination. These receptors were obtained from an adult in good health. CDR3s leave out the opening cysteine and the closing phenylalanine or tryptophan. Size tells how often a clone was seen (once, few, many) or the class of an expanded clone, and some rows leave it out.

v_call | clone_size | cdr3_aa
TRBV4-3 | NA | ASSQDPGQAYEQY
TRBV28 | once | ASSRLIDRALGYT
TRBV11-2 | once | ASSSRGPWETQY
TRBV12-5 | NA | ASGLGQGSTNEKLF
TRBV28 | NA | ASTRGDPRNYGYT
TRBV9 | many | ASSLGGQLERYEQY
TRBV28 | NA | ASSATGRAGTEAF
TRBV28 | NA | ASSLQGGSTFNYGYT
TRBV18 | NA | ASSPPDSYNEQF
TRBV30 | once | AWSLRDTYEQY
TRBV5-1 | once | ASSADRKDNSPLH
TRBV27 | NA | ASTPTLASGSWATQY
TRBV15 | NA | ATSRERRDPFFSYEQF
TRBV19 | NA | ASSIHPGGRDTEAF
TRBV28 | NA | ASSSPGGTEAF
TRBV28 | once | ASSRTSGPYNEQF
TRBV7-2 | NA | ASSLVGPSDFQY
TRBV4-1 | once | ASSQGSARGSYNSPLH
TRBV5-4 | once | ASRPGLAGAIEQF
TRBV29-1 | NA | SVEWTSSTEAF
TRBV29-1 | few | SVAGYTDTQY
TRBV2 | NA | ASTRGRGGGTEAF
TRBV10-3 | NA | AIRGTVSSYNEQF
TRBV5-1 | NA | ASSPDRYGYT
TRBV18 | NA | ASSRGTGADGANVLT
TRBV5-4 | NA | ASSRGGLGNEKLF
TRBV24-1 | NA | ATSDLRLGYT
TRBV6-4 | NA | ASSDSGGRANTGELF
TRBV28 | NA | ASSTPQRSSGNTIY
TRBV4-3 | NA | ASSQVRDRGREQY
TRBV6-5 | once | ASSYGTGDYEQY
TRBV6-5 | NA | ASSQQGARQPQH
TRBV27 | few | ASRRLAEGEQF